This T cell receptor (beta chain) was recorded in a study of regulatory T cells in long-lasting Graves disease (dated by TCRdb to about 2021). Some background on the complete study: Newly diagnosed Graves' disease patients had taken antithyroid drugs for less than 3 months. Patients with persistent Graves' disease were compared with patients with newly diagnosed Graves' disease using TCR sequencing and RNA sequencing of peripheral blood. A total of around 35 samples were covered by TCR sequencing, comprising some 13 persistent and 20 or so newly diagnosed Graves' disease patients. The study was conducted in China and was registered as a clinical trial.

Libraries were prepared through multiplex PCR. Sequenced using an Illumina HiSeq 4000. TCR beta libraries were built with iRepertoire HTBI primers and Arm-PCR amplification of CDR3 regions. Before sequencing, the PCR products underwent gel purification. The paper's processing steps were these. Gene usage analysis of CDR3 amino acid clonotypes used the roughly 62 TRBV and 14 TRBJ segments found across samples. COPE and FqMerger were used to merge the filtered high-quality paired reads into contigs. BLAST was used to align contigs to the IMGT TRBV, TRBD and TRBJ reference genes, and CDR3 was defined following IMGT. Clonotypes above 0.1% frequency were classified as highly expanded clones. Shannon entropy served as the measure of repertoire diversity, while the Gini coefficient captured V-J evenness. A clonotype found in more than one individual was treated as public. Starting from the raw public reads, TCRdb applied fastp trimming at Q25, assembled clones with MiXCR and retained in-frame beta chains. Rows with one shared CDR3 protein collapse into an entry with the most common genes and DNA. TCRdb's processing, not the authors', yielded these V and J calls. The sample table records 510,000 or so distinct CDR3 sequences; about 11% of these occur just once. The biggest ten clones account for 8.9% of the sample.

This clonotype has just a few counts. Its specific antigen is unknown. The junction departs from the called germline gene at one end, perhaps through a read error. The CDR3, cysteine through phenylalanine, is 13 amino acids long. CDR3 DNA only is kept here, 39 bases in frame from base 1. CDR1 and CDR2 are read off the germline V gene (reference sequence) as GTSNPN and SVGIG. The time point label, as the study defines it: newly diagnosed GD, antithyroid drugs for less than 3 months. RNA was extracted from PBMCs in TRIzol for both TCR sequencing and RNA sequencing. The diagnosis of Graves' disease followed American Thyroid Association guidelines. The patients came from an endocrinology department in Xi'an, China. From each patient, approximately 10 milliliters of peripheral blood was collected into an EDTA anticoagulant tube. Ficoll Paque Plus density gradient separation was used to isolate PBMCs, and no further T cell sorting was performed. RNA quality was checked with an Agilent 2100 Bioanalyzer and agarose gel, and concentration with a NanoDrop 2000.

Study-level results and caveats: Peripheral blood alone was examined, since thyroid tissue, which constituted the primary lesion, could not be accessed. Sequencing and analysis were restricted to the TCR beta chain. Compared with newly diagnosed patients, persistent Graves' disease patients had lower TCR Shannon entropy and fewer highly expanded clones, which suggests clonal expansion. The small sample size was acknowledged by the authors as a limitation that may reduce accuracy. Persistent disease showed preferential use of TRBV28, TRBJ1-2 and TRBJ2-5, whereas newly diagnosed disease favored TRBV20-1 and TRBJ2-1. Persistent patients shared more public clonotypes among themselves (around 3,000) than newly diagnosed patients did (approximately 970).

This sample was shared with a second study, whose subject was T cells in Graves' hyperthyroidism and ophthalmopathy. According to the second study: Graves' hyperthyroidism was defined as stable when no progression to ophthalmopathy occurred over 18 months of follow-up. The hyperthyroidism patients were between 18 and 65 years old and newly diagnosed, with a disease duration of less than 2 months. Exclusion was applied to patients with uncontrolled infections, other autoimmune diseases, pregnancy or lactation. Clinical symptoms, serum thyroxine and TRAb, thyroid ultrasound, and orbital computed tomography formed the basis for the diagnoses. The first round of RT-PCR for the TCR CDR3 was performed with the HTBI primer set and the Qiagen OneStep RT-PCR kit. Most expanded thyroid clonotypes (frequency above 0.001) were also detected in blood, suggesting blood repertoires may reflect thyroid immune responses. A model built on a 13 V-J signature distinguished ophthalmopathy from stable hyperthyroidism, reaching around 90% sensitivity and 81.08% specificity in cross-validation and 80%/75% in testing. In validation, the model predicted progression to ophthalmopathy with roughly 70% sensitivity and 72% to 85% specificity, a median of approximately 6.5 months before onset. To identify distinguishing TCR V-J signatures, a discovery cohort of around 98 patients was used, comprising 43 with Graves' ophthalmopathy and some 57 with stable Graves' hyperthyroidism. Whether ophthalmopathy could be predicted prospectively was tested in an independent validation cohort made up of 18 hyperthyroidism patients plus 17 patients who later progressed to ophthalmopathy. The 100 or so discovery patients were divided at random into training and test sets in a 7:3 ratio. In several Graves' hyperthyroidism patients, the study also compared T-cell repertoires from thyroid tissue with T-cell repertoires from blood. After sampling, hyperthyroidism patients received methimazole starting at 30 mg daily, and ophthalmopathy patients received high-dose intravenous methylprednisolone. Libraries were constructed in a second round of multiplex PCR, after which size selection and purification were performed. Paired-end sequencing of the libraries was performed with 100 bp reads on an Illumina HiSeq2000. Raw data were processed with SOAPnuke, discarding reads with adapters, uncalled bases, mean Phred below 15, or no exact constant-primer or identifier match. COPE v1.2.5 was used to merge the high-quality paired reads, and each unique nucleotide sequence was defined as a clonotype. Clonotypes were aligned to IMGT TRBV, TRBD and TRBJ reference segments using MiTCR v1.1. Only V-J combinations with frequency above 0.0001, covering 99% to 99.2% of repertoires, were analysed. A TCS score was defined as the ratio between F50 (clonal expansion) and ExV (chaos), using BLOSUM62-based TCRdist between CDR3 peptides within each V-J. Welch's t-statistics and random forest reduced 450 to 600 V-J features to roughly 13, which were used in a naive Bayes classifier (R e1071). No statistical method was used to set the sample size in advance, and investigators knew the group allocation. TCR Vbeta CDR3 sequencing of 120 to 150 peripheral blood samples (43 ophthalmopathy, 75 to 85 hyperthyroidism and around 17 progressor patients) is reported in the paper.

This specimen consisted of peripheral blood mononuclear cells (PBMCs), obtained at new diagnosis, from a patient treated with antithyroid drugs. The source of this sequence is a young woman with Graves disease. Donor details come from another sample of the same person, matched by shared clones. The chain is assembled from TRBV30 and TRBJ1-1; no D gene can be assigned with confidence. This receptor carries the CDR3 CAWSVLGTAEALF. The nucleotides read TGTGCCTGGAGTGTACTGGGTACGGCTGAAGCTCTCTTT. The variable domain in full, with residues beyond the CDR3 obtained from the reference TRBV30 and TRBJ1-1 genes, is SQTIHQWPATLVQPVGSPLSLECTVEGTSNPNLYWYRQAAGRGLQLLFYSVGIGQISSEVPQNLSASRPQDRQFILSSKKLLLSDSGFYLCAWSVLGTAEALFGQGTRLTVV.